This is a list of T cell receptor beta chains from one sample in a study of T-cell reconstitution after alpha-beta-depleted transplantation in children. TCRdb fed the PCR reads into MiXCR, producing one record per CDR3 protein. The sample has 900,000 or so distinct CDR3 sequences; about 16% are singletons. Sequencing was performed on PBMCs, mostly from graft donor cells, taken 360 days after TCRalphabeta/CD19-depleted stem cell transplant. The receptors stem from a male patient under 18 who had a stem cell transplant for acute lymphoblastic leukemia, so the T cells may come from the graft donor. Each CDR3 is given with its conserved first and last residue. Each record gives: CDR3 protein, CDR3 DNA, V gene, D gene, J gene, clone size. The D gene is left open where the match is weak. Expanded clones get a size class; other rows say once, few or many, or leave the size out.

CDR3 protein: CASSFSKRVNTGELFF; CDR3 DNA: TGTGCCAGCAGTTTTTCCAAGCGGGTGAACACCGGGGAGCTGTTTTTT; V gene: TRBV27; D gene: .; J gene: TRBJ2-2; clone size: .
CDR3 protein: CASSPLRPADTQYF; CDR3 DNA: TGTGCCAGCTCACCCCTACGTCCAGCAGATACGCAGTATTTT; V gene: TRBV18; D gene: .; J gene: TRBJ2-3; clone size: .
CDR3 protein: CASSLGPGTGYHEQYF; CDR3 DNA: TGTGCCAGCAGTTTAGGACCCGGGACAGGGTATCACGAGCAGTACTTC; V gene: TRBV12-3/TRBV12-4; D gene: TRBD1; J gene: TRBJ2-7; clone size: .
CDR3 protein: CASSPQVGGPIQETQYF; CDR3 DNA: TGTGCCAGCAGTCCCCAGGTTGGAGGGCCTATCCAAGAGACCCAGTACTTC; V gene: TRBV12-3/TRBV12-4; D gene: .; J gene: TRBJ2-5; clone size: few
CDR3 protein: CASSRPGLGIYEQYF; CDR3 DNA: TGTGCCAGCAGTCGCCCGGGACTAGGGATCTACGAGCAGTACTTC; V gene: TRBV7-2; D gene: TRBD2; J gene: TRBJ2-7; clone size: .
CDR3 protein: CASSWGTDIYNEQFF; CDR3 DNA: TGTGCCAGCAGCTGGGGGACGGATATTTACAATGAGCAGTTCTTC; V gene: TRBV7-6; D gene: .; J gene: TRBJ2-1; clone size: .
CDR3 protein: CASSLDGTPTNEKLFF; CDR3 DNA: TGTGCCAGCAGCTTAGACGGAACCCCAACTAATGAAAAACTGTTTTTT; V gene: TRBV11-2; D gene: .; J gene: TRBJ1-4; clone size: few
CDR3 protein: CASSQDTGGQGVYYGYTF; CDR3 DNA: TGCGCCAGCAGCCAAGATACAGGGGGACAGGGGGTATACTATGGCTACACCTTC; V gene: TRBV4-1; D gene: TRBD1; J gene: TRBJ1-2; clone size: few
CDR3 protein: CSVEGTRLAGGPTDTQYF; CDR3 DNA: TGCAGCGTTGAAGGAACGAGACTAGCGGGAGGGCCGACAGATACGCAGTATTTT; V gene: TRBV29-1; D gene: TRBD2; J gene: TRBJ2-3; clone size: few
CDR3 protein: CASSLGGTGKNQPQHF; CDR3 DNA: TGTGCCAGCAGCTTAGGCGGGACAGGGAAGAATCAGCCCCAGCATTTT; V gene: TRBV7-9; D gene: TRBD1; J gene: TRBJ1-5; clone size: few
CDR3 protein: CAKPGGRGSYNEQFF; CDR3 DNA: TGTGCCAAACCGGGGGGAAGGGGCTCCTACAATGAGCAGTTCTTC; V gene: TRBV6-1; D gene: TRBD2; J gene: TRBJ2-1; clone size: few
CDR3 protein: CASASTPRETQYF; CDR3 DNA: TGCGCCAGCGCCTCGACCCCTCGAGAGACCCAGTACTTC; V gene: TRBV5-1; D gene: .; J gene: TRBJ2-5; clone size: .
CDR3 protein: CASSLIGTSDYEQYF; CDR3 DNA: TGTGCCAGCAGCTTAATCGGGACTAGTGACTACGAGCAGTACTTC; V gene: TRBV7-2; D gene: TRBD2; J gene: TRBJ2-7; clone size: few
CDR3 protein: CASSARATGYSYEQYF; CDR3 DNA: TGTGCCAGCAGCGCCAGGGCCACAGGGTACTCCTACGAGCAGTACTTC; V gene: TRBV9; D gene: .; J gene: TRBJ2-7; clone size: few
CDR3 protein: CASSGRGLGVQETQYF; CDR3 DNA: TGTGCCAGCAGCGGACGCGGCCTCGGGGTTCAAGAGACCCAGTACTTC; V gene: TRBV9; D gene: .; J gene: TRBJ2-5; clone size: few
CDR3 protein: CSARGTGSTDTQYF; CDR3 DNA: TGCAGTGCTAGAGGGACGGGGAGCACAGATACGCAGTATTTT; V gene: TRBV20-1; D gene: .; J gene: TRBJ2-3; clone size: few
CDR3 protein: CSARDRRSGANVLTF; CDR3 DNA: TGCAGTGCTAGAGATAGAAGGTCTGGGGCCAACGTCCTGACTTTC; V gene: TRBV20-1; D gene: .; J gene: TRBJ2-6; clone size: .
CDR3 protein: CASSLWEAYNEQFF; CDR3 DNA: TGTGCCAGCAGTTTGTGGGAAGCCTACAATGAGCAGTTCTTC; V gene: TRBV12-3/TRBV12-4; D gene: .; J gene: TRBJ2-1; clone size: few
CDR3 protein: CASSQEPSLAEFYNEQFF; CDR3 DNA: TGTGCCAGCAGCCAAGAGCCCTCTCTAGCGGAATTCTACAATGAGCAGTTCTTC; V gene: TRBV14; D gene: TRBD2; J gene: TRBJ2-1; clone size: .
CDR3 protein: CSARAGRSRASGSLRQETQYF; CDR3 DNA: TGCAGTGCTAGAGCCGGGAGGTCGAGGGCTAGCGGGTCCCTTCGCCAAGAGACCCAGTACTTC; V gene: TRBV20-1; D gene: TRBD2; J gene: TRBJ2-5; clone size: few
CDR3 protein: CASSLGGRGGGNIQYF; CDR3 DNA: TGTGCCAGCAGCTTGGGAGGCAGGGGCGGAGGAAACATTCAGTACTTC; V gene: TRBV5-6; D gene: .; J gene: TRBJ2-4; clone size: .
CDR3 protein: CSAKTDMNTEAFF; CDR3 DNA: TGCAGCGCCAAGACAGACATGAACACTGAAGCTTTCTTT; V gene: TRBV29-1; D gene: .; J gene: TRBJ1-1; clone size: .
CDR3 protein: CASSSSGLAGSYEQYF; CDR3 DNA: TGTGCCAGCAGCTCCTCGGGACTAGCCGGGTCCTACGAGCAGTACTTC; V gene: TRBV9; D gene: TRBD2; J gene: TRBJ2-7; clone size: .
CDR3 protein: CASSLVEARGRAEQFF; CDR3 DNA: TGTGCCAGCAGCTTAGTTGAGGCTAGGGGGAGGGCTGAGCAGTTCTTC; V gene: TRBV7-9; D gene: .; J gene: TRBJ2-1; clone size: .
CDR3 protein: CASSQDFLAGVSGYNEQFF; CDR3 DNA: TGTGCCAGCAGCCAAGATTTCCTAGCGGGAGTCTCGGGTTACAATGAGCAGTTCTTC; V gene: TRBV3-1; D gene: TRBD2; J gene: TRBJ2-1; clone size: few
CDR3 protein: CASSLGWTFTDTQYF; CDR3 DNA: TGCGCCAGCAGCTTGGGCTGGACTTTCACAGATACGCAGTATTTT; V gene: TRBV5-1; D gene: .; J gene: TRBJ2-3; clone size: .
CDR3 protein: CASSPYSGAFYEQYF; CDR3 DNA: TGCGCCAGCAGCCCTTATAGCGGAGCATTCTACGAGCAGTACTTC; V gene: TRBV4-1; D gene: .; J gene: TRBJ2-7; clone size: .
CDR3 protein: CASSQGRASGRFKNIQYF; CDR3 DNA: TGCGCCAGCAGCCAAGGACGTGCTAGCGGGAGGTTCAAAAACATTCAGTACTTC; V gene: TRBV4-1; D gene: TRBD2; J gene: TRBJ2-4; clone size: .
CDR3 protein: CASSPQGTANQPQHF; CDR3 DNA: TGCGCCAGCAGCCCTCAAGGGACAGCGAATCAGCCCCAGCATTTT; V gene: TRBV5-1; D gene: TRBD1; J gene: TRBJ1-5; clone size: .
CDR3 protein: CSAHTSGHYNEQFF; CDR3 DNA: TGCAGTGCTCATACTAGCGGCCACTACAATGAGCAGTTCTTC; V gene: TRBV20-1; D gene: TRBD2; J gene: TRBJ2-1; clone size: many
CDR3 protein: CASTRTGSGNTIYF; CDR3 DNA: TGTGCCAGCACTAGGACAGGGTCTGGAAACACCATATATTTT; V gene: TRBV12-3/TRBV12-4; D gene: TRBD1; J gene: TRBJ1-3; clone size: few
CDR3 protein: CASSLRQGAYSEQFF; CDR3 DNA: TGTGCCAGCAGCCTCAGACAGGGGGCCTACAGTGAGCAGTTCTTC; V gene: TRBV2; D gene: TRBD1; J gene: TRBJ2-1; clone size: .
CDR3 protein: CSASRASGRETQYF; CDR3 DNA: TGCAGTGCTAGCAGGGCTAGCGGGCGGGAGACCCAGTACTTC; V gene: TRBV20-1; D gene: TRBD2; J gene: TRBJ2-5; clone size: few
CDR3 protein: CATSRTGQGVYEQYF; CDR3 DNA: TGTGCCACCAGCAGAACGGGACAGGGGGTCTACGAGCAGTACTTC; V gene: TRBV15; D gene: TRBD1; J gene: TRBJ2-7; clone size: few
CDR3 protein: CASSNVEQYF; CDR3 DNA: TGTGCCAGCAGTAACGTCGAGCAGTACTTC; V gene: TRBV12-3/TRBV12-4; D gene: .; J gene: TRBJ2-7; clone size: many
CDR3 protein: CATSAWGGELFF; CDR3 DNA: TGTGCCACCAGTGCCTGGGGCGGGGAGCTGTTTTTT; V gene: TRBV24-1; D gene: .; J gene: TRBJ2-2; clone size: few
CDR3 protein: CASSVGRRREASYNEQFF; CDR3 DNA: TGTGCCAGCAGCGTAGGCCGACGTCGGGAGGCATCCTACAATGAGCAGTTCTTC; V gene: TRBV9; D gene: TRBD2; J gene: TRBJ2-1; clone size: few
CDR3 protein: CASSFRVGQLNYGYTF; CDR3 DNA: TGTGCCAGCAGTTTTCGCGTGGGACAGCTGAACTATGGCTACACCTTC; V gene: TRBV27; D gene: TRBD1; J gene: TRBJ1-2; clone size: .
CDR3 protein: CASSYGDGRTGTQYF; CDR3 DNA: TGTGCCAGCAGTTACGGGGACGGGAGGACCGGGACCCAGTACTTC; V gene: TRBV6-2/TRBV6-3; D gene: TRBD2; J gene: TRBJ2-5; clone size: .
CDR3 protein: CASSLFREGEQYF; CDR3 DNA: TGTGCCAGCAGCTTATTTCGAGAAGGGGAGCAGTACTTC; V gene: TRBV7-4; D gene: .; J gene: TRBJ2-7; clone size: .
CDR3 protein: CASSFGTGGEAFF; CDR3 DNA: TGTGCCAGCAGTTTCGGGACAGGGGGTGAAGCTTTCTTT; V gene: TRBV27; D gene: TRBD1; J gene: TRBJ1-1; clone size: many
CDR3 protein: CASSQVTGVAEQYF; CDR3 DNA: TGTGCCAGCAGCCAGGTCACGGGAGTAGCCGAGCAGTACTTC; V gene: TRBV3-1; D gene: .; J gene: TRBJ2-7; clone size: .
CDR3 protein: CSVEVRTSGRPYEQYF; CDR3 DNA: TGCAGCGTTGAAGTCCGGACTAGCGGGAGGCCCTACGAGCAGTACTTC; V gene: TRBV29-1; D gene: TRBD2; J gene: TRBJ2-7; clone size: .
CDR3 protein: CASSLDRTSGSYEQYF; CDR3 DNA: TGTGCCAGCAGTCTCGACCGGACTAGCGGCTCCTACGAGCAGTACTTC; V gene: TRBV27; D gene: TRBD2; J gene: TRBJ2-7; clone size: .
CDR3 protein: CASSLVGTSGSMFF; CDR3 DNA: TGTGCCAGCAGCTTAGTGGGGACTAGCGGGAGTATGTTCTTC; V gene: TRBV7-8; D gene: TRBD2; J gene: TRBJ2-1; clone size: .
CDR3 protein: CATSDLGSGTWTGELFF; CDR3 DNA: TGTGCCACCAGTGATTTGGGTAGCGGGACGTGGACCGGGGAGCTGTTTTTT; V gene: TRBV24-1; D gene: TRBD2; J gene: TRBJ2-2; clone size: few